This T cell receptor beta chain was recovered during a study of blood T cells in healthy people across ages. Study outcomes and limitations: Estimates of diversity drawn from one million T cells were considered underestimates.

In germline, CDR1 is SGHRS, CDR2 YFSETQ. V dropped 1 base and J dropped 8 bases, with 18 bases sitting between them. The CDR3 has 16 amino acids. This clonotype was counted ten times or more. Its target is unknown. A second about 6 to 12 cycle PCR used barcoded and J-beta primers. CDR3-containing paired-end reads numbered at least 3 million in each sample. TCRdb reprocessed the 5' RACE reads via MiXCR and lists one record per CDR3 protein. The sample carries roughly 800,000 distinct CDR3 sequences, about 53% recorded once. The specimen sequenced was blood. This clonotype was sampled from a man older than 75 in good health. V usage is TRBV5-1 and J usage is TRBJ1-4; possible D gene TRBD1, 6 bases. The CDR3: CASSLNGRTVGEKLFF. The CDR3 coding sequence is TGCGCCAGCAGCTTGAATGGGCGGACAGTCGGCGAAAAACTGTTTTTT.